Shown below are 30 T cell receptor beta chains from a single sample sequenced in a study of shared clonotypes between healthy human individuals. Sequencing used immunoSEQ multiplex PCR; TCRdb keeps in-frame clones, though not all of them. Of some 1.4 million clones listed, approximately 96% are singletons. Sequencing input: naive CD4+ T cells sorted from blood. The subset is: CD45RA+ positively selected. All receptors come from a man aged 25-40 years in good health.

This chain joins TRBV30 and TRBJ1-3; perhaps TRBD1 as D (5 bases). Trimming left V 3 bases short and J 4 bases short, with 13 bases between. The CDR3 extends over 14 amino acids. In germline, CDR1 is GTSNPN, CDR2 SVGIG (reference sequence). CDR3 in amino acids: CAWSVVGAGNTIYF. The CDR3 DNA reads as TGTGCCTGGAGCGTGGTAGGGGCGGGAAACACCATATATTTT.

The chain links TRBV29-1 to TRBJ1-4; D possibly corresponds to TRBD1 (5 bases). The germline V gene encodes CDR1 SQVTM and CDR2 ANQGSEA. V lost 4 bases, J lost 2 bases, and 8 bases lay in between. The CDR3 length is 13 residues. This chain's CDR3 is CSVVGETNEKLFF. CDR3 nucleotides: TGCAGCGTTGTGGGGGAGACTAATGAAAAACTGTTTTTT.

The chain uses TRBV2 and TRBJ2-7; 11 bases agree with TRBD2. Germline V gene sequence: CDR1 SNHLY, CDR2 FYNNEI. The CDR3 sequence is 14 residues long. J gave up 6 bases and V 6 bases, and 7 bases lay outside the gene matches. CDR3 coding DNA: TGTGCCAGCAGACTTGGACTAGCGGGCCTCGAGCAGTACTTC. It codes for CASRLGLAGLEQYF.

The V call is TRBV7-2, the J call TRBJ2-7, with 9 nucleotides matching TRBD2. Germline trimming cut 4 bases from V and 1 base from J; bases unmatched to any gene: 5. The CDR3 covers 15 residues. The germline V gene has CDR1 SGHTA and CDR2 FQGNSA. CDR3 DNA: TGTGCCAGCAGCTCCCAGGCGGGAGGGTCCTACGAGCAGTACTTC. Translated, it gives CASSSQAGGSYEQYF.

The J gene is TRBJ2-7, the V gene TRBV28; 7 nucleotides agree with TRBD1. Germline CDR1 MDHEN, CDR2 SYDVKM. V was pared by 6 bases and J by 4 bases, with 6 bases of the junction left unmatched. This CDR3 comprises 13 residues. The CDR3 reads CASRQGTLYEQYF. CDR3 coding DNA: TGTGCCAGCAGACAGGGGACCCTATACGAGCAGTACTTC.

V gene TRBV19 combines with J gene TRBJ2-3; D could derive from TRBD1 or TRBD2 (6 bases each). The CDR3 extends over 15 amino acids. V dropped 8 bases and J dropped 0 bases, with 15 bases sitting between them. The germline CDR1 and CDR2 sequences are LNHDA and SQIVND (reference sequence). The CDR3, as DNA: TGTGCCAGTGGATGGGGGGACAAAAGCACAGATACGCAGTATTTT. This encodes CASGWGDKSTDTQYF.

The V and J genes are TRBV9 and TRBJ2-1; D ambiguous. Germline V CDR1 and CDR2: SGDLS, YYNGEE. Trimming took 4 bases from V and 7 from J, leaving 12 bases between them. The CDR3 has 13 amino acids. CDR3: CASSSSAWNEQFF. In DNA, the CDR3 is TGTGCCAGCAGCTCCTCGGCCTGGAATGAGCAGTTCTTC.

The rearrangement uses TRBV4-1 and TRBJ1-2; maybe TRBD1 (5 bases). Germline CDR1 is MGHRA and CDR2 is YSYEKL. There are 16 residues in the CDR3. Trimming cost V 6 bases and J 2 bases, with 19 bases left between them. This chain's CDR3 is CASSINRDSGNYGYTF. The CDR3, as DNA: TGCGCCAGCAGTATAAACCGGGACTCGGGGAACTATGGCTACACCTTC.

This rearrangement joins TRBV28 to TRBJ2-5; TRBD2 aligns across 8 bases. Per the germline V gene, CDR1 is MDHEN and CDR2 is SYDVKM. The CDR3 sequence is 14 residues long. V shed 2 bases, J shed 5 bases, and the junction held 4 bases outside the gene matches. The CDR3 DNA is TGTGCCAGCAGTTTACGGACTAGCTGGGAGACCCAGTACTTC. As protein: CASSLRTSWETQYF.

The chain couples TRBV9 to TRBJ1-2, with 7 bases aligning to TRBD1. The CDR3 loop spans 14 amino acids. Germline V gives CDR1 SGDLS, CDR2 YYNGEE. V was pared by 0 bases and J by 3 bases, with 2 bases of the junction left unmatched. The CDR3 bases are TGTGCCAGCAGCGTAGGGCAGGGGGACTATGGCTACACCTTC. This codes for CASSVGQGDYGYTF.

The J gene is TRBJ1-1, the V gene TRBV28, with unresolved D. Trimming stripped 5 bases from V and 6 bases from J, with 13 bases between. Germline CDR1 is MDHEN and CDR2 is SYDVKM. This CDR3 region has 13 residues. CDR3 sequence (DNA): TGTGCCAGCAGTACGCGCGCCGTCCCTGAAGCTTTCTTT. Its translation: CASSTRAVPEAFF.

The gene calls are TRBV5-4 and TRBJ2-3; 7 positions agree with TRBD2. V gave up 4 bases and J gave up 7 bases; unmatched junction bases: 9. The CDR3 runs 14 residues. From germline, CDR1 is SGHNT and CDR2 YYREEE (reference sequence). CDR3: CASSLGGVLHTQYF. Here the CDR3 DNA reads TGTGCCAGCAGCCTTGGGGGGGTGTTACATACGCAGTATTTT. Combining the CDR3 with reference TRBV5-4 and TRBJ2-3 gives the whole variable domain ETGVTQSPTHLIKTRGQQVTLRCSSQSGHNTVSWYQQALGQGPQFIFQYYREEENGRGNFPPRFSGLQFPNYSSELNVNALELDDSALYLCASSLGGVLHTQYFGPGTRLTVL.

This rearrangement joins TRBV4-1 to TRBJ1-4; D is uncertain. V was shortened by 9 bases and J by 1 base, with 9 bases between the two germline ends. The CDR3 is made up of 13 amino acids. Germline V gives CDR1 MGHRA, CDR2 YSYEKL. CDR3 amino acids: CASSDGTNEKLFF. The CDR3 coding sequence is TGCGCCAGTTCGGACGGAACTAATGAAAAACTGTTTTTT.

The chain is built from TRBV5-8 and TRBJ2-1, with D perhaps TRBD1 (6 bases). Trimming left V 1 base short and J 4 bases short, with 12 bases between. Germline V CDR1 and CDR2: SGHTS, YDEGEE. The CDR3 runs 15 residues. CDR3: CASSLTGHSYNEQFF. The DNA of the CDR3 is TGTGCCAGCAGCTTGACGGGACACTCATACAATGAGCAGTTCTTC.

Remarks on this clone: Other DNA variants within this sample encode the same CDR3. V gene TRBV28 combines with J gene TRBJ2-7; D remains unclear. V lost 5 bases, J lost 3 bases, and 8 bases lay in between. The CDR3 runs to 12 residues. Germline values: CDR1 MDHEN, CDR2 SYDVKM. CDR3 region: CASSPIYYEQYF. The CDR3 coding sequence is TGTGCCAGCAGTCCTATATACTACGAGCAGTACTTC.

The gene calls are TRBV2 and TRBJ1-4; possibly TRBD1 for D (5 bases). V gave up 7 bases and J gave up 8 bases, with 14 bases separating them. The CDR3 extends over 13 amino acids. Germline V gene lookup returns CDR1 SNHLY and CDR2 FYNNEI. The CDR3 spells CASMRSWGEKLFF. The CDR3 DNA is TGTGCCAGCATGCGTTCTTGGGGGGAAAAACTGTTTTTT.

The rearrangement uses TRBV28 and TRBJ2-3, with TRBD1 matching over 9 bases. Looked up from germline, CDR1 is MDHEN and CDR2 is SYDVKM. The length of the CDR3 is 15 residues. V lost 5 bases to trimming and J lost 5 bases; unmatched junction nucleotides: 8. The CDR3: CASSGGQGIRDTQYF. DNA of the CDR3: TGTGCCAGCAGTGGTGGACAGGGGATTAGAGATACGCAGTATTTT.

This clone was counted between two and nine times. Other DNA variants within this sample encode the same CDR3. This chain joins TRBV28 and TRBJ1-4; D ambiguous. The ends were cut back, 4 bases at V and 7 bases at J, with 7 bases in the middle. The germline V gene encodes CDR1 MDHEN and CDR2 SYDVKM. There are 12 residues in the CDR3. The CDR3 loop reads CASSSGGEKLFF. The CDR3 DNA reads as TGTGCCAGCAGTTCGGGTGGTGAAAAACTGTTTTTT.

The chain is built from TRBV25-1 and TRBJ2-1; D gene unclear. CDR3 length: 13 amino acids. Trimming shortened V by 4 bases and J by 7 bases, and 11 bases separated the two germline ends. CDR1 is MGHDK, CDR2 SYGVNS, per germline. CDR3 sequence (DNA): TGTGCCAGCAGTGCCTCCCCGGCTAATGAGCAGTTCTTC. As protein: CASSASPANEQFF.

The V call is TRBV9, the J call TRBJ2-1; D uncertain. This CDR3 is 12 amino acids long. The ends were cut back, 2 bases at V and 9 bases at J, with 9 bases in the middle. The germline V gene has CDR1 SGDLS and CDR2 YYNGEE. The CDR3 nucleotides are TGTGCCAGCAGCGTTGACCAGCGTGAGCAGTTCTTC. Encoded protein: CASSVDQREQFF.

The V call is TRBV6-6, the J call TRBJ2-7, with D possibly matching TRBD2 (6 bases). Germline values: CDR1 MNHNY, CDR2 SVGAGI (reference sequence). V was pared by 5 bases and J by 0 bases, with 14 bases between. The CDR3 runs 15 residues. This chain's CDR3 is CASSRLLGSSYEQYF. The CDR3 DNA reads as TGTGCCAGCAGTCGTCTACTCGGGAGCTCCTACGAGCAGTACTTC.

This chain uses TRBV25-1 with TRBJ1-4, with D tentatively TRBD1 (6 bases). V gave up 3 bases and J gave up 7 bases, with 21 bases separating them. Germline lookup yields CDR1 MGHDK and CDR2 SYGVNS. CDR3 length: 17 residues. The CDR3 bases are TGTGCCAGCAGTGACTCAGCAAAGACAGGCGTGTTTGAAAAACTGTTTTTT. Translated, it gives CASSDSAKTGVFEKLFF.

The J gene is TRBJ2-3, the V gene TRBV28; the D gene is possibly TRBD1 (5 bases). Germline CDR1 reads MDHEN; CDR2 reads SYDVKM. Trimming removed 3 bases at V and 6 bases at J, with 13 bases between. The CDR3 extends over 14 amino acids. CDR3 bases: TGTGCCAGCAGTTTCCTTACAGGTGCGGATACGCAGTATTTT. Translated: CASSFLTGADTQYF. The full variable domain, in which reference TRBV28 and TRBJ2-3 provide the parts outside the CDR3, is DVKVTQSSRYLVKRTGEKVFLECVQDMDHENMFWYRQDPGLGLRLIYFSYDVKMKEKGDIPEGYSVSREKKERFSLILESASTNQTSMYLCASSFLTGADTQYFGPGTRLTVL.

The V gene is TRBV10-2, the J gene TRBJ2-5; D uncertain. The V gene lost 10 bases and the J gene lost 2 bases, with 14 bases spanning the gap. CDR3 size: 13 residues. The V gene's germline CDR1 is WSHSY and CDR2 SAAADI. CDR3 residues: CATRQSGQETQYF. The CDR3 region has the DNA TGCGCCACCCGACAATCAGGTCAAGAGACCCAGTACTTC.

This clone was counted between two and nine times. The chain links TRBV21-1 to TRBJ2-7; the table calls TRBD1, which could not be checked here. TRBV21-1 corresponds to a pseudogene. CDR3 size: 18 residues. CDR3 protein: CASSKEPKKHRSFYEQYF. CDR3 nucleotides: TGTGCCAGCAGCAAAGAACCAAAAAAACACAGGTCCTTCTACGAGCAGTACTTC.

This clone was recorded a few times. The V call is TRBV28, the J call TRBJ2-1, with 11 bases matching TRBD2. V dropped 2 bases and J dropped 7; count of bases not matched to a gene: 7. Germline-derived CDR1 and CDR2 are MDHEN and SYDVKM. The CDR3 length is 16 residues. CDR3 DNA sequence: TGTGCCAGCAGTTTAGCACTAGCGGGAGTGGCGAATGAGCAGTTCTTC. It is translated as CASSLALAGVANEQFF.

J is TRBJ1-5 and V is TRBV7-9, with D maybe TRBD1 (5 bases). V lost 3 bases and J lost 5, with 8 bases in between. Germline CDR1 is SEHNR and CDR2 is FQNEAQ (reference sequence). This CDR3 has 13 residues. CDR3 sequence (DNA): TGTGCCAGCAGCTTCGGGGGGGATCAGCCCCAGCATTTT. Translation gives CASSFGGDQPQHF.

The rearrangement joins TRBV2 to TRBJ2-3; D is undetermined. Germline CDR1 reads SNHLY; CDR2 reads FYNNEI. V gave up 4 bases and J gave up 1 base, with 9 bases separating them. This CDR3 comprises 14 residues. CDR3 amino acids: CASSARLGTDTQYF. The CDR3 DNA sequence: TGTGCCAGCAGTGCCCGCCTTGGCACAGATACGCAGTATTTT.

The rearrangement links TRBV11-2 to TRBJ2-1; D is unresolved. The CDR3 totals 12 residues. The germline V gene encodes CDR1 SGHAT and CDR2 FQNNGV. V lost 2 bases to trimming and J lost 6 bases, with 5 bases between them. The CDR3 DNA reads TGTGCCAGCAGCTTAAGGGCCAATGAGCAGTTCTTC. Translating gives CASSLRANEQFF.

The rearrangement joins TRBV29-1 to TRBJ2-7, with D possibly matching TRBD2 (6 bases). Trimming removed 6 bases from V and 1 base from J, with 25 bases in between. The CDR3 spans 17 residues. Germline V CDR1 and CDR2: SQVTM, ANQGSEA. The CDR3 sequence: CSVSEGTLSTSSYEQYF. The DNA for the CDR3 is TGCAGCGTCAGTGAGGGGACTTTATCGACCTCATCCTACGAGCAGTACTTC.